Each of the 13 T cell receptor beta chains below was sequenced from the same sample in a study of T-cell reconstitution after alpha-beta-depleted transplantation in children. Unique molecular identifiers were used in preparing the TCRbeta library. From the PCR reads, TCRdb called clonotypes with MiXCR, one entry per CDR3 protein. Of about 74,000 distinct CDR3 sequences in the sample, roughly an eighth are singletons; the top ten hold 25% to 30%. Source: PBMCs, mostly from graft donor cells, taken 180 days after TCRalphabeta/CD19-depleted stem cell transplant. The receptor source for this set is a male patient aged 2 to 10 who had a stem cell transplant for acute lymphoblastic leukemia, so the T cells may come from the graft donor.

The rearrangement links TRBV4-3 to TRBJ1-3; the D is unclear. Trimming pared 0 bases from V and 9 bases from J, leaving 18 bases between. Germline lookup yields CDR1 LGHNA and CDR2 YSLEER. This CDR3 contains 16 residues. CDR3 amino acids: CASSQELEGRRGTIYF. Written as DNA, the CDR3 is TGCGCCAGCAGCCAAGAACTGGAGGGAAGGAGAGGCACCATATATTTT.

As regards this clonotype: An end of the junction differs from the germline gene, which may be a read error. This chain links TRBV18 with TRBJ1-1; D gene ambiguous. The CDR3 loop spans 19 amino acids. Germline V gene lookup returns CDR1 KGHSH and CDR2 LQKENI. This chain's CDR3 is CASSPYLSRTILTNNEAFF. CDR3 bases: TGTGCCAGCTCACCATATCTATCCAGAACTATCTTGACGAACAATGAAGCTTTCTTT. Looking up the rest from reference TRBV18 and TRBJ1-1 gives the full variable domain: NAGVMQNPRHLVRRRGQEARLRCSPMKGHSHVYWYRQLPEEGLKFMVYLQKENIIDESGMPKERFSAEFPKEGPSILRIQQVVRGDSAAYFCASSPYLSRTILTNNEAFFGQGTRLTVV.

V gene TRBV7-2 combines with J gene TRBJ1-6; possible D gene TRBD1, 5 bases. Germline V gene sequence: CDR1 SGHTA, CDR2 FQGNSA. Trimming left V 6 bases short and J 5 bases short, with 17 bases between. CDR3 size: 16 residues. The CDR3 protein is CASSLGGTSNNSPLHF. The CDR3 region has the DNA TGTGCCAGCAGTTTGGGCGGGACGTCGAATAATTCACCCCTCCACTTT.

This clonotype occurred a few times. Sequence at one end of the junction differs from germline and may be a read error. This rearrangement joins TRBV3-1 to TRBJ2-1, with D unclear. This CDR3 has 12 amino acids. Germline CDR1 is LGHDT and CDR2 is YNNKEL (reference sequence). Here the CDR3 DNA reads TGTGCCAGCAGCCAAAACAACAAGGAGCAGTTCTTC. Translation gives CASSQNNKEQFF.

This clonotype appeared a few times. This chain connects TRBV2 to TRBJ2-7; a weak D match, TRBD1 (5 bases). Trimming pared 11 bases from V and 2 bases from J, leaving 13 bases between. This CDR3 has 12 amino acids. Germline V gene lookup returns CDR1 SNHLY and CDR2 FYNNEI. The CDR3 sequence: CAWSGRAYEQYF. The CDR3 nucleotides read TGTGCCTGGTCGGGCAGGGCCTACGAGCAGTACTTC.

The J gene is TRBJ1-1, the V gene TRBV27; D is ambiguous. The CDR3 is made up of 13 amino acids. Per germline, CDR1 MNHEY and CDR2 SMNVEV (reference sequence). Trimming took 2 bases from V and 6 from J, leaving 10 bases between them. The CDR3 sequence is CASSLRAGPEAFF. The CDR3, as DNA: TGTGCCAGCAGTTTACGTGCGGGCCCTGAAGCTTTCTTT.

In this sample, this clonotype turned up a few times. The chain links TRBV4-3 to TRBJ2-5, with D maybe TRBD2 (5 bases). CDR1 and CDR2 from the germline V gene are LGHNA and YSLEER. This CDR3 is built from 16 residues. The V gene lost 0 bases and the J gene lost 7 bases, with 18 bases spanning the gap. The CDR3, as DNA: TGCGCCAGCAGCCAAGAGTCCCAGATCGCTGGAGGGACCCAGTACTTC. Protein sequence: CASSQESQIAGGTQYF.

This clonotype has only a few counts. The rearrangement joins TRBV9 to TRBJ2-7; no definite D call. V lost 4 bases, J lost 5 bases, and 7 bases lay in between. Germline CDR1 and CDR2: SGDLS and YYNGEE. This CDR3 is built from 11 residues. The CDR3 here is CASSRGNEQYF. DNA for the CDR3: TGTGCCAGCAGCCGTGGTAACGAGCAGTACTTC.

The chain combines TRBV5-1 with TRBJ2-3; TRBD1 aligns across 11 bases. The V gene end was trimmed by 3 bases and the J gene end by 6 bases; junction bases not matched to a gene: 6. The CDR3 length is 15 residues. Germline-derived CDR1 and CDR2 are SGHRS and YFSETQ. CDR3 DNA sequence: TGCGCCAGCAGCTACCGGGACAGGGGGGAGGATACGCAGTATTTT. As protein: CASSYRDRGEDTQYF.

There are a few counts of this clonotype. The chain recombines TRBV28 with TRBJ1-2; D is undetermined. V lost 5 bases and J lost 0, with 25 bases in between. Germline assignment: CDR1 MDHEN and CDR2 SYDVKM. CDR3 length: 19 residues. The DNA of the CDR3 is TGTGCCAGCAGTCAAAAAGGTTATACGGGCAAGGGTCCTAACTATGGCTACACCTTC. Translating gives CASSQKGYTGKGPNYGYTF.

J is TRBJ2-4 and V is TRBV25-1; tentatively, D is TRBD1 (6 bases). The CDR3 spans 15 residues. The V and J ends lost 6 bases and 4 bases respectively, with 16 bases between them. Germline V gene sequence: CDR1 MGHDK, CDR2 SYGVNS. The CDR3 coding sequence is TGTGCCAGCAGCCCGACAGGACGCAGAAAAAACATTCAGTACTTC. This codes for CASSPTGRRKNIQYF.

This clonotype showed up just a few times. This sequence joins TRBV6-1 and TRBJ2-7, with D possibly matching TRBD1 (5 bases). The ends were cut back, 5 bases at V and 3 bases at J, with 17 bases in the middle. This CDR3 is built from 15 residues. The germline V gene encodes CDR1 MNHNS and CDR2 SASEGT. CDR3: CASSRKGPAIYEQYF. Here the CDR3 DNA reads TGTGCCAGCAGTAGAAAGGGGCCAGCGATCTACGAGCAGTACTTC.

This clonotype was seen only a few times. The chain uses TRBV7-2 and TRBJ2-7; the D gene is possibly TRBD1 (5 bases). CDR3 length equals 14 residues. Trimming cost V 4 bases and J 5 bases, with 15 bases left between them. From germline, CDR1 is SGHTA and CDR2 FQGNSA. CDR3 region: CASSSDRQVNEQYF. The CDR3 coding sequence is TGTGCCAGCAGCTCAGACAGACAAGTAAACGAGCAGTACTTC.